These T cell receptor beta chains were read from a single sample in a study of CD8+CD57+ T cells in acquired aplastic anemia. TCRdb reanalysed the reads using MiXCR and keeps one entry per CDR3 protein. The sample lists 150,000 or so distinct CDR3 sequences; just over 50% were seen once. The sequenced sample was sorted CD4+, CD8+, or CD8+CD57+ T cells (not recorded which) from PBMCs. Source of these receptors: a human donor with aplastic anemia. The CDR3 runs from the conserved cysteine through the conserved F or W. Fields, in order: J gene, clone size, CDR3 length, V gene, D gene, CDR3 DNA, CDR3 protein. D genes are given only for firm matches. The size entry is marked missing in some rows and otherwise reads once, few, many or a size class.

j_gene: TRBJ1-2
abundance: many
len: 16
v_gene: TRBV19
d_gene: TRBD1
CDR3nt: TGTGCCAGTATGGGGAAAGGGACAGCTGAGAACTATGGCTACACCTTC
CDR3aa: CASMGKGTAENYGYTF

j_gene: TRBJ1-5
abundance: NA
len: 15
v_gene: TRBV6-2/TRBV6-3
d_gene: NA
CDR3nt: TGTGCCAGCAGTTACAACATACCTCTCGGGGGGCCCCAGCATTTT
CDR3aa: CASSYNIPLGGPQHF

j_gene: TRBJ1-2
abundance: NA
len: 13
v_gene: TRBV10-3
d_gene: NA
CDR3nt: TGTGCCATCACCAGTGACCGGTTTTATGGCTACACCTTC
CDR3aa: CAITSDRFYGYTF

j_gene: TRBJ2-7
abundance: NA
len: 16
v_gene: TRBV20-1
d_gene: NA
CDR3nt: TGCAGTGCGATCCAGCCCGGGACGGATCCATCCTACGAGCAGTACTTC
CDR3aa: CSAIQPGTDPSYEQYF

j_gene: TRBJ1-6
abundance: NA
len: 15
v_gene: TRBV20-1
d_gene: NA
CDR3nt: TGCAGTGCACCTCGGGAGGGGACCTATAATTCACCCCTCCACTTT
CDR3aa: CSAPREGTYNSPLHF

j_gene: TRBJ1-5
abundance: few
len: 16
v_gene: TRBV24-1
d_gene: NA
CDR3nt: TGTGCCACCAGTGATTTGCCGCCTAGGAACAATCAGCCCCAGCATTTT
CDR3aa: CATSDLPPRNNQPQHF

j_gene: TRBJ2-3
abundance: few
len: 12
v_gene: TRBV28
d_gene: NA
CDR3nt: TGTGCCAGCAGCCCCCGCACAGATACGCAGTATTTT
CDR3aa: CASSPRTDTQYF

j_gene: TRBJ1-1
abundance: few
len: 12
v_gene: TRBV12-5
d_gene: NA
CDR3nt: TGTGCTAGTGGTCGGGGGAACACTGAAGCTTTCTTT
CDR3aa: CASGRGNTEAFF

j_gene: TRBJ2-1
abundance: many
len: 16
v_gene: TRBV7-2
d_gene: TRBD2
CDR3nt: TGTGCCAGCAGCATTAGCGGGGGGGCTATCTACAATGAGCAGTTCTTC
CDR3aa: CASSISGGAIYNEQFF

j_gene: TRBJ1-1
abundance: NA
len: 17
v_gene: TRBV19
d_gene: NA
CDR3nt: TGTGCCAGTAGTATATACGTCCCGGGTTGGAGGGACACTGAAGCTTTCTTT
CDR3aa: CASSIYVPGWRDTEAFF

j_gene: TRBJ2-7
abundance: NA
len: 14
v_gene: TRBV5-1
d_gene: NA
CDR3nt: TGCGCCAGCAGCTTGGCCCAGGTCTACTACGAGCAGTACTTC
CDR3aa: CASSLAQVYYEQYF

j_gene: TRBJ2-7
abundance: many
len: 11
v_gene: TRBV7-9
d_gene: NA
CDR3nt: TGTGCCAGCAGCCTGTACGGCGAGCAGTACTTC
CDR3aa: CASSLYGEQYF

j_gene: TRBJ1-1
abundance: NA
len: 13
v_gene: TRBV7-3
d_gene: TRBD1
CDR3nt: TGTGCCAGCAGCTTACCCGGGGGACAGGAAGCTTTCTTT
CDR3aa: CASSLPGGQEAFF

j_gene: TRBJ2-5
abundance: once
len: 17
v_gene: TRBV15
d_gene: NA
CDR3nt: TGTGCCACCAGGGGTGGGCCGCCTCTGCTGTACCAAGAGACCCAGTACTTC
CDR3aa: CATRGGPPLLYQETQYF

j_gene: TRBJ2-7
abundance: many
len: 14
v_gene: TRBV7-6
d_gene: NA
CDR3nt: TGTGCCAGCAGCCCCGGGACCCTATCCTACGAGCAGTACTTC
CDR3aa: CASSPGTLSYEQYF

j_gene: TRBJ2-7
abundance: many
len: 13
v_gene: TRBV5-4
d_gene: TRBD1
CDR3nt: TGTGCCGTCTCCGGGACAGGGTTTACCGAGCAGTACTTC
CDR3aa: CAVSGTGFTEQYF

j_gene: TRBJ2-5
abundance: many
len: 15
v_gene: TRBV7-9
d_gene: NA
CDR3nt: TGTGCCAGCAGCTTAGGGGCCGTAGGCCGTAGGACCCAGTACTTC
CDR3aa: CASSLGAVGRRTQYF

j_gene: TRBJ2-3
abundance: NA
len: 14
v_gene: TRBV29-1
d_gene: NA
CDR3nt: TGCAGCGTGGGTCCCGGGACTCTCACAGATACGCAGTATTTT
CDR3aa: CSVGPGTLTDTQYF

j_gene: TRBJ2-3
abundance: NA
len: 14
v_gene: TRBV20-1
d_gene: TRBD2
CDR3nt: TGCAGTGCTGAAACTAGCGGGAGGTCAGATACGCAGTATTTT
CDR3aa: CSAETSGRSDTQYF

j_gene: TRBJ2-1
abundance: many
len: 11
v_gene: TRBV7-7
d_gene: NA
CDR3nt: TGTGCCAGCAGCCTAACTCATGAGCAGTTCTTC
CDR3aa: CASSLTHEQFF

j_gene: TRBJ1-5
abundance: once
len: 13
v_gene: TRBV7-2
d_gene: NA
CDR3nt: TGTGCCAGCAGCTCCACCGACAATCGGCCCCAGCATTTT
CDR3aa: CASSSTDNRPQHF

j_gene: TRBJ2-1
abundance: NA
len: 15
v_gene: TRBV20-1
d_gene: TRBD2
CDR3nt: TGCAGCGCTAGAGAGTTTAGCGGGACCTACAATGAGCAGTTCTTC
CDR3aa: CSAREFSGTYNEQFF

j_gene: TRBJ1-1
abundance: many
len: 15
v_gene: TRBV9
d_gene: TRBD1
CDR3nt: TGTGCCAGCAGCGCGCCCGGGGGACAGTTCCCTGAAGCTTTCTTT
CDR3aa: CASSAPGGQFPEAFF

j_gene: TRBJ1-5
abundance: NA
len: 15
v_gene: TRBV11-2
d_gene: NA
CDR3nt: TGTGCCAGCAGCTTAGATTTCGGTGGGAATCAGCCCCAGCATTTT
CDR3aa: CASSLDFGGNQPQHF

j_gene: TRBJ2-1
abundance: many
len: 16
v_gene: TRBV12-3/TRBV12-4
d_gene: TRBD2
CDR3nt: TGTGCCAGCAGTTTAGCACTAGCGGGGGATTACAATGAGCAGTTCTTC
CDR3aa: CASSLALAGDYNEQFF

j_gene: TRBJ1-2
abundance: NA
len: 13
v_gene: TRBV19
d_gene: NA
CDR3nt: TGTGCCAGTCATGAAACGGCTAACTATGGCTACACCTTC
CDR3aa: CASHETANYGYTF

j_gene: TRBJ2-1
abundance: NA
len: 14
v_gene: TRBV10-2
d_gene: NA
CDR3nt: TGCGCCAGCAAAAGGGGTAACTCCTACAATGAGCAGTTCTTC
CDR3aa: CASKRGNSYNEQFF

j_gene: TRBJ2-7
abundance: NA
len: 13
v_gene: TRBV20-1
d_gene: TRBD1
CDR3nt: TGCAGTGCGCTTCGACAGGGGGTCTACGAGCAGTACTTC
CDR3aa: CSALRQGVYEQYF